This T cell receptor beta chain was captured in a study of T-cell reconstitution after alpha-beta-depleted transplantation in children. This clonotype was seen at least ten times. Antigen specificity is unknown. Researchers prepared the TCRbeta library using unique molecular identifiers, the study reports. TCRdb itself ran the PCR reads through MiXCR, one entry per CDR3 protein. The data contain about 310,000 distinct CDR3 sequences, around 25% of them singletons. General observations from the study: Reportedly, roughly two months post-transplant, alpha-beta T cells arose from several hundred expanded graft clones. Surviving recipient cells, namely T cells and thymic progenitors, were the source of high day-60 TCRbeta diversity in some patients. The main origin of T-cell counts and diversity one year after transplant was newly produced T cells.

Source: PBMCs, mostly from graft donor cells, taken 180 days after TCRalphabeta/CD19-depleted stem cell transplant. The sequence was collected from a male patient aged 10 to 17 who had a stem cell transplant for acute lymphoblastic leukemia, so the T cells may come from the graft donor.

The DNA for the CDR3 is TGTGCCAGCAGCTACACAGATACGCAGTATTTT. It specifies CASSYTDTQYF. V is TRBV12-3 or TRBV12-4 and J is TRBJ2-3, with D hard to call. The length of the CDR3 is 11 residues. V was cut by 6 bases and J by 2 bases, with 3 bases left in between.